The 4 T cell receptor beta chains below all came from one sample that was sequenced in a study of blood T cell repertoires in COVID-19. The table came from immunoSEQ multiplex PCR; TCRdb's copy has only in-frame clones and leaves some out. The repertoire holds about 240,000 clones, with around 83% as singletons. Sequencing was carried out using peripheral blood. All receptors come from a woman between 50 and 59 years old with COVID-19, enrolled during active disease.

The chain is built from TRBV2 and TRBJ1-1, with TRBD1 identical over 8 bases. This CDR3 is 12 amino acids long. The J segment lost 7 bases and the V segment lost 11 bases, leaving 9 bases of the junction unmatched. Germline V lookup: CDR1 SNHLY, CDR2 FYNNEI. The CDR3 nucleotides read TGTGCCGGTCGACAGGGGCCGTTTGAAGCTTTCTTT. Residues: CAGRQGPFEAFF.

This chain connects TRBV28 to TRBJ1-2; 9 bases map to TRBD1. Losses at the gene ends were 5 bases for V and 6 bases for J; bases not matched to a gene: 10. This CDR3 has 15 amino acids. Germline CDR1 MDHEN, CDR2 SYDVKM. CDR3 in DNA: TGTGCCAGCAGTAAAACAGGGGGCGAGAGTAATGGCTACACCTTC. Protein: CASSKTGGESNGYTF.

This chain links TRBV28 with TRBJ2-5; tentatively, D is TRBD1 (7 bases). CDR1 and CDR2 from the germline V gene are MDHEN and SYDVKM. V lost 2 bases and J lost 4, with 11 bases in between. This CDR3 spans 14 amino acids. CDR3 residues: CASSLRQGGETQYF. The CDR3 DNA reads as TGTGCCAGCAGTTTACGACAGGGAGGAGAGACCCAGTACTTC.

The V call is TRBV5-1, the J call TRBJ2-2; weak D call: TRBD1 (5 bases). Looked up from germline, CDR1 is SGHRS and CDR2 is YFSETQ. The CDR3 extends over 13 amino acids. V lost 7 bases, J lost 4 bases, and 11 bases lay in between. This CDR3 reads CASFTGFTGELFF. Written as DNA, the CDR3 is TGCGCCAGCTTTACAGGATTCACCGGGGAGCTGTTTTTT. Filled out from reference TRBV5-1 and TRBJ2-2, the complete variable domain reads KAGVTQTPRYLIKTRGQQVTLSCSPISGHRSVSWYQQTPGQGLQFLFEYFSETQRNKGNFPGRFSGRQFSNSRSEMNVSTLELGDSALYLCASFTGFTGELFFGEGSRLTVL.